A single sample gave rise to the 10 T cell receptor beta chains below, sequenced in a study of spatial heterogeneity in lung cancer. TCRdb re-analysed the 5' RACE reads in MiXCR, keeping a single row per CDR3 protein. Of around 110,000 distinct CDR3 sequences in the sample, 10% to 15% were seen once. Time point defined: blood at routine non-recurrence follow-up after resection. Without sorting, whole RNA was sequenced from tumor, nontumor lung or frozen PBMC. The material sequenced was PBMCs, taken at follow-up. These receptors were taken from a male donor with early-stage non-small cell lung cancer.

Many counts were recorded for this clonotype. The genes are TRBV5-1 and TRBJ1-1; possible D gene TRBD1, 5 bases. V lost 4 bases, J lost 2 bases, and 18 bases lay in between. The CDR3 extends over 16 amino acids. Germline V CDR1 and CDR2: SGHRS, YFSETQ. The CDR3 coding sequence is TGCGCCAGCAGCGACATCGGCACAGGACTAAACACTGAAGCTTTCTTT. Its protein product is CASSDIGTGLNTEAFF.

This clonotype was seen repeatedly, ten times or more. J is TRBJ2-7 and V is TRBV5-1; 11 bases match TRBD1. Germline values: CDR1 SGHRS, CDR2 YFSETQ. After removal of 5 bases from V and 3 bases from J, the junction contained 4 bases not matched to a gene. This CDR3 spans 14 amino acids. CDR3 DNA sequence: TGCGCCAGCAGTTCCGGGACAGGGGGCTACGAGCAGTACTTC. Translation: CASSSGTGGYEQYF.

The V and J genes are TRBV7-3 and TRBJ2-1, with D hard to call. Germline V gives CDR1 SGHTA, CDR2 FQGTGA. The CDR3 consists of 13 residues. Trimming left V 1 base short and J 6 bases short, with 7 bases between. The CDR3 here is CASSLMLGNEQFF. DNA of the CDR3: TGTGCCAGCAGCTTAATGCTCGGCAATGAGCAGTTCTTC.

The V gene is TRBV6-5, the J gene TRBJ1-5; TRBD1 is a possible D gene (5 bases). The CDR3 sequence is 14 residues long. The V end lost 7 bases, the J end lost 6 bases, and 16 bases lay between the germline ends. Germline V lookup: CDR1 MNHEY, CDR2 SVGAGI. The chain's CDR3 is CASMRDASGQPQHF. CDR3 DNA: TGTGCCAGCATGAGGGACGCCTCCGGTCAGCCCCAGCATTTT.

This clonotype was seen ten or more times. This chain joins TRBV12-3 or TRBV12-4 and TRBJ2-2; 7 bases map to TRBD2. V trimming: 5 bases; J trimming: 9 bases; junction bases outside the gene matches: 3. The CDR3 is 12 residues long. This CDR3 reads CASSPGGWELFF. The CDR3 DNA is TGTGCCAGCAGTCCCGGGGGGTGGGAGCTGTTTTTT.

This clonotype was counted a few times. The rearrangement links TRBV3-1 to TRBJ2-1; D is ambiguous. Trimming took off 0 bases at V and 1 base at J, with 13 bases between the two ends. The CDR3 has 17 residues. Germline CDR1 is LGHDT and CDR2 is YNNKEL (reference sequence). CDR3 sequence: CASSQDHVVGSYNEQFF. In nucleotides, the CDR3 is TGTGCCAGCAGCCAAGATCACGTTGTGGGGTCCTACAATGAGCAGTTCTTC.

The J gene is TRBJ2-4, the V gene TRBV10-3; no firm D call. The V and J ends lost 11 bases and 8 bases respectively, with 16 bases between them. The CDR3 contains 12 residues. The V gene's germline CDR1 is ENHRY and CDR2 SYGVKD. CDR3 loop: CAVDPIRDIQYF. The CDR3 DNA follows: TGTGCCGTAGACCCAATTCGGGACATTCAGTACTTC.

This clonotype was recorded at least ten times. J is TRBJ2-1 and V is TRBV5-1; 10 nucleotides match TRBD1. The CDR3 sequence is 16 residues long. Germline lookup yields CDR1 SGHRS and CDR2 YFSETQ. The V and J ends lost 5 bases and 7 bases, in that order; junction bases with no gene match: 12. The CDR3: CASRPSDRGRKNEQFF. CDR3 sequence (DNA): TGCGCCAGCAGGCCCTCCGACAGGGGGCGGAAAAATGAGCAGTTCTTC.

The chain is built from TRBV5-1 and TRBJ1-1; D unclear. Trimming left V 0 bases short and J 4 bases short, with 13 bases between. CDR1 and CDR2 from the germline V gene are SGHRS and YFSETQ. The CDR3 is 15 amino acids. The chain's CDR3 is CASSLVGWPATEAFF. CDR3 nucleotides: TGCGCCAGCAGCTTGGTGGGATGGCCCGCCACTGAAGCTTTCTTT.

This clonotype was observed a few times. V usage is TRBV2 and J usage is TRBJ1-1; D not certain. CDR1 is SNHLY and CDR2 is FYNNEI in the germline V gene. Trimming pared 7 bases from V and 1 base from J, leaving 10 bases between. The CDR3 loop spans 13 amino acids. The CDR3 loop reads CASKWEGNTEAFF. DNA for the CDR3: TGTGCCAGCAAGTGGGAGGGGAACACTGAAGCTTTCTTT.